What follows describes a single T cell receptor (beta chain). There is no known antigen for this receptor. No much larger clonotype is one base removed from it; base qualities were not supplied. As encoded in the germline V gene, CDR1 is SGHRS while CDR2 is YFSETQ. V and J are truncated by 0 bases and 8 bases respectively, leaving an intervening sequence of 11 bases. The CDR3 runs 13 residues from the cysteine to the phenylalanine. Only CDR3 DNA remains: 39 bases, in frame from the first base. The data were obtained in a study of blood T cells in healthy people across ages (dated by TCRdb to the mid-2010s). About the investigation overall: Template switching captured roughly one uniquely barcoded TCR beta cDNA molecule per two T cells in model experiments. Two additional independent replicas of 1 million unique cDNA reads from the same blood draw were analyzed for two donors (one aged 18 to 29 and one aged 80 or older). Age-related changes in TCR beta repertoire diversity were measured in the study by deep sequencing normalized with unique cDNA molecular identifiers. Four age groups were formed from the donors: young (average around 15 years), middle-aged (approximately 40), aged (roughly 56) and long-lived (less than 85). Overall results and qualifications from the work: As age increased, observed TCR beta diversity per million T cells dropped in a roughly linear way, and a significant reduction was already evident by age 40. Compared with the aged group, more naive CD4+ T cells, fewer expanded clones and increased TCR diversity were shown by the long-lived group, suggesting age selection. Donor CMV infection status was unknown, potentially confounding age-related changes in expanded clonotypes. Since profiling was done on bulk unsorted PBMCs, naive and antigen-experienced compartments could not be conclusively compared. Estimates of total diversity based on one million sequenced T cells were considered lower bounds and underestimates. Observed TCR beta diversity correlated strongly with the percentage of naive T cells measured by flow cytometry.

Systemically healthy Caucasian individuals from Russia, around 39 in total and aged about 6 to 100 years, were included as donors. Each donor gave roughly 11 milliliters of peripheral blood, drawn into EDTA-treated Vacutainer tubes. PBMCs were isolated by Ficoll-Paque density-gradient centrifugation, with at least 6 million obtained per sample. Trizol reagent was used to extract total RNA from the PBMCs, yielding at least 5 micrograms per sample. For every donor, an aliquot of PBMCs went through flow cytometry to measure the percentages of naive CD45RAhigh/CD27high T cells. The method was 5' RACE. Sequenced using an Illumina HiSeq 2500. The second PCR ran for roughly 7 to 12 cycles and used a J-beta primer mix along with a sample-barcoded 5' primer. A unique molecular identifier was introduced onto each TCR beta cDNA molecule by a template-switch 5' adaptor carrying 12 random nucleotides. Each sample yielded at least 3 million CDR3-containing paired-end reads. First-strand cDNA synthesis was performed from all RNA using the Mint cDNA synthesis kit, with priming by a TRBC-specific oligonucleotide. All cDNA was treated with uracil-DNA glycosylase and then went through a first 18-cycle PCR with the universal primers M1SS and BC2_uni_R. The study's own analysis went as follows. Normalization of each sample was performed by random selection of 1 million high-quality reads, each carrying a distinct molecular identifier. Instead of being binned into consensus sequences, reads that shared molecular identifiers were thrown out. MiTCR, with a Q25 quality threshold and the strictest error-elimination algorithm, was used for CDR3 identification, clonotype clustering and error correction. Lower-bound total TCR beta diversity was estimated with a nonparametric unseen species model using Euler transformation. Starting from the raw public reads, TCRdb applied fastp trimming at Q25, assembled clones with MiXCR and retained in-frame beta chains. Rows with a matching CDR3 protein are joined into one entry that keeps the most common DNA and genes. Clone size and V and J calls follow TCRdb, not the original study. The sample table records roughly 560,000 distinct CDR3 sequences; 24% of these occur just once. The ten most abundant clones make up roughly 9% of the sample.

These same data were also listed under a study on T cells of mothers and their children. The second paper further reports: Nine systemically healthy Caucasian individuals served as donors, namely three mothers together with their six children. cDNA synthesis used all of the extracted RNA, with 1.5 ug of RNA in each 15 ul reaction. Sample barcodes and 2-4 random nucleotides were added via the M1S primer in the second PCR. More than 9 million TCR beta CDR3 reads were obtained from each mother, and some 3 million reads were obtained from each child. Thymic selection shapes the output of TCR recombination in a similar way in related and unrelated pairs, and inherited differences have a minor effect. Normalized repertoire overlap was always slightly but never significantly higher in related than unrelated mother-child pairs. Persistent microchimeric T cell clones were not detected, at a sensitivity of approximately 100 clones per million clonotypes. In the study, deep NGS was used to compare the TCR beta repertoires of mothers and children, and features distinguishing related mother-child pairs from unrelated individuals were sought. The mean age was about 38 +/- 4 years for the mothers and approximately 11 +/- 4 years for the children. After adapters were ligated using NEBNext reagents, the libraries underwent 100+100 nt paired-end sequencing on an Illumina HiSeq 2000. To avoid cross-contamination, the mother libraries and the child libraries were prepared a month apart and sequenced in separate runs. For each donor, between about 500,000 and 2,000,000 distinct TCR beta clonotypes were identified. Naive TCR beta clonotypes were estimated from low-frequency clonotypes matched to each donor's FACS-determined naive share, without sorting.

The sample comprised blood. This sequence originates from a boy between 10 and 17 years old in good health. Rearrangement joined TRBV5-1 to TRBJ1-1; a tentative D match to TRBD1 spans 5 bases. Here is the DNA: TGCGCCAGCAGCTTGGGACAGAATCCCGAAGCTTTCTTT. Protein translation: CASSLGQNPEAFF.